Below, 4 T cell receptor beta chains from the same sample are listed, as sequenced in a study of a mutant IDH1 vaccine in newly diagnosed glioma. These receptors' antigens are unknown. Time point: week 47, end of study. Doses comprised 300 ug of mutant IDH1 20-mer peptide each, plus topical imiquimod. Repertoires were generated with immunoSEQ multiplex PCR, while TCRdb's copy carries only in-frame clones and drops some. The sample holds some 50,000 clones, less than 70% seen once. Source: peripheral blood mononuclear cells (PBMCs), taken from a glioma patient whose treatment included an IDH1 peptide vaccine. The receptors come from a man aged 35 to 55 with glioma. Some clones in this sample may be carry-over from other donors' samples.

V gene TRBV30 combines with J gene TRBJ2-1; TRBD2 matches 15 bases. The CDR3 is 16 amino acids. V gave up 2 bases and J gave up 8 bases; unmatched junction bases: 7. Germline assignment: CDR1 GTSNPN and CDR2 SVGIG (reference sequence). The DNA of the CDR3 is TGTGCCTGGAGTACGGGACTAGCGGGGGGTCGGGATGAGCAGTTCTTC. It codes for CAWSTGLAGGRDEQFF.

This clone was detected a few times. V gene TRBV5-1 combines with J gene TRBJ2-2; TRBD1 agrees at 7 bases. V shed 1 base and J 8 bases; nucleotides not matched to a gene: 5. This CDR3 comprises 14 residues. The germline V gene has CDR1 SGHRS and CDR2 YFSETQ. The CDR3 region is CASSLTGATGELFF. CDR3 DNA: TGCGCCAGCAGCTTGACAGGGGCTACGGGGGAGCTGTTTTTT.

The chain couples TRBV5-6 to TRBJ1-3; D perhaps matches TRBD1 (5 bases). The CDR3 extends over 15 amino acids. With 0 bases removed from V and 0 bases from J, the gap between germline ends came to 7 bases. The V gene's germline CDR1 is SGHDT and CDR2 YYEEEE. CDR3 amino acids: CASSLGQSSGNTIYF. The CDR3 region has the DNA TGTGCCAGCAGCTTGGGACAGAGCTCTGGAAACACCATATATTTT.

The V and J genes are TRBV2 and TRBJ2-5, with D perhaps being TRBD1 or TRBD2 (5 bases each). The germline V and J ends were trimmed by 6 bases and 5 bases, with 16 bases remaining between them. The CDR3 extends over 14 amino acids. Germline V gives CDR1 SNHLY, CDR2 FYNNEI. The CDR3 nucleotides read TGTGCCAGCAGACTAGAAAGGGGCCCGGAGACCCAGTACTTC. Protein sequence: CASRLERGPETQYF. The full variable domain, in which reference TRBV2 and TRBJ2-5 provide the parts outside the CDR3, is EPEVTQTPSHQVTQMGQEVILRCVPISNHLYFYWYRQILGQKVEFLVSFYNNEISEKSEIFDDQFSVERPDGSNFTLKIRSTKLEDSAMYFCASRLERGPETQYFGPGTRLLVL.